Sequencing of this T cell receptor (beta chain) was carried out in a study of T cells in Graves' hyperthyroidism and ophthalmopathy. Amplification of TCR beta CDR3 regions used RNA as the template. Primed by the HTBI set, a first-round RT-PCR was run on the TCR CDR3. MiXCR, run by TCRdb on the multiplex PCR reads, gives a single entry per CDR3 protein. The sample has approximately 420,000 distinct CDR3 sequences; about 15% are singletons. V shed 5 bases and J 5 bases; nucleotides not matched to a gene: 10. The germline V gene has CDR1 MDHEN and CDR2 SYDVKM. This CDR3 spans 16 amino acids. The study's findings and limits: Most thyroid-expanded clonotypes above 0.001 were also found in blood.

Of note for this clonotype: Antigen: not known.

Patients counted as stable if ophthalmopathy did not develop within 18 months. The patients, who ranged from 18 to 65 in age, presented with newly diagnosed hyperthyroidism lasting under 2 months. Sequencing was done on a sample of blood. This clonotype was sampled from a woman between 25 and 40 years old with Graves' hyperthyroidism. The chain has TRBV28 and TRBJ2-2; 8 positions match TRBD1. The DNA for the CDR3 is TGTGCCAGCAGTCCCCGGGCAGGGGGCGGGACCGGGGAGCTGTTTTTT. Its translation: CASSPRAGGGTGELFF.